This TCR beta chain was identified during a study of cytomegalovirus exposure and HLA in healthy donors. The CDR3 contains 21 residues. Amplification used 60 Vbeta primers and 13 Jbeta primers. Assay: immunoSEQ multiplex PCR; the TCRdb copy retains only in-frame clones and omits some. The table has about 170,000 clones, approximately 78% seen once. Sequencing was performed on PBMCs. The TCR comes from a woman between 18 and 29 years old in good health and CMV-seronegative. J is TRBJ2-3 and V is TRBV1; the table calls TRBD2, which could not be checked here. TRBV1 is a pseudogene locus. DNA of the CDR3: TGCACCAGCAGCCAAGAGCCAGAGAGCGGGAGGAAATCCCTAAACACAGATACGCAGTATTTT. Encoded protein: CTSSQEPESGRKSLNTDTQYF.